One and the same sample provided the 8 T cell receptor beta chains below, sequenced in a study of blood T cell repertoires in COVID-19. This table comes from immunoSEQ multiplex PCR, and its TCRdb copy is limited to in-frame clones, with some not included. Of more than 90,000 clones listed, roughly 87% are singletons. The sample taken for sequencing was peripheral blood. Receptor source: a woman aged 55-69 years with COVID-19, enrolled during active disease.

The CDR3 DNA sequence: TGCAGTGCCTTTATGAACACTGAAGCTTTCTTT. Its protein is CSAFMNTEAFF. The V gene is TRBV20-1, the J gene TRBJ1-1; D is unresolved. The V end was cut by 6 bases, the J end by 0 bases, with 5 bases between. The CDR3 totals 11 residues. Germline V gives CDR1 DFQATT, CDR2 SNEGSKA (reference sequence).

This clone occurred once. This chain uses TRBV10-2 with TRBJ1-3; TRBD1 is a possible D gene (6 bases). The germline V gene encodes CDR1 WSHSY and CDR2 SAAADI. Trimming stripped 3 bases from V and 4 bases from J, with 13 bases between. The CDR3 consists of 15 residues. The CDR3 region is CASSDQQGFGNTIYF. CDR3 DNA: TGCGCCAGCAGTGACCAACAGGGTTTCGGAAACACCATATATTTT.

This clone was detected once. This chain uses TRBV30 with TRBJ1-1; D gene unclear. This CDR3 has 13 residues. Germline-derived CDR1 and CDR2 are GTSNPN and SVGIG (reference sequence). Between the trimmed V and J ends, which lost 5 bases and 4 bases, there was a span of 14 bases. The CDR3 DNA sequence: TGTGCCTGGGAGAAGGCGCGGATCACTGAAGCTTTCTTT. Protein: CAWEKARITEAFF.

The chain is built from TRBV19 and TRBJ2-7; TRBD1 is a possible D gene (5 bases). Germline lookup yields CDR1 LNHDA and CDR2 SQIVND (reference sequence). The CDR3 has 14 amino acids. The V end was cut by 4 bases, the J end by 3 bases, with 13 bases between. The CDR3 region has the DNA TGTGCCAGTAGTACAGGGTTCTCCCTCTACGAGCAGTACTTC. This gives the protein CASSTGFSLYEQYF.

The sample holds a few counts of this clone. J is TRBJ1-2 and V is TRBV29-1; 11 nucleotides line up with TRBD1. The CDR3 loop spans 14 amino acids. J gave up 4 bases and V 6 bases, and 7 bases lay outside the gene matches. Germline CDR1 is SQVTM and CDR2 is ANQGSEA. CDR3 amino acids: CSVPRGTGGYGYTF. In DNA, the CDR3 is TGCAGCGTCCCCCGCGGGACAGGGGGCTATGGCTACACCTTC.

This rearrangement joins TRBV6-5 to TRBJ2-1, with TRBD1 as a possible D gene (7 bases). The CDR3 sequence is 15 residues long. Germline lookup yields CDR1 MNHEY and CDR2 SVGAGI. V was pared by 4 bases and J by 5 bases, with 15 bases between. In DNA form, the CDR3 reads TGTGCCAGCAGTTGCGACAGGGAGGCCGACAATGAGCAGTTCTTC. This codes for CASSCDREADNEQFF.

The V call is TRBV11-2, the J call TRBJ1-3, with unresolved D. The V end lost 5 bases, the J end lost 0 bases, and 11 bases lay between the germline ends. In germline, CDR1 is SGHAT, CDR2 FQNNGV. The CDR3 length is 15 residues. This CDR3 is CASSQSYSSGNTIYF. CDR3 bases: TGTGCCAGCAGCCAATCATATAGCTCTGGAAACACCATATATTTT.

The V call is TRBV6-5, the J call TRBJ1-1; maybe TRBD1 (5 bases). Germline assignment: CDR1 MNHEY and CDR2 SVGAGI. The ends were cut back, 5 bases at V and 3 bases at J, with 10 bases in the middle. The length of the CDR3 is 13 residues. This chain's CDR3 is CASSLTEDTEAFF. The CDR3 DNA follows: TGTGCCAGCAGTCTGACAGAAGACACTGAAGCTTTCTTT.